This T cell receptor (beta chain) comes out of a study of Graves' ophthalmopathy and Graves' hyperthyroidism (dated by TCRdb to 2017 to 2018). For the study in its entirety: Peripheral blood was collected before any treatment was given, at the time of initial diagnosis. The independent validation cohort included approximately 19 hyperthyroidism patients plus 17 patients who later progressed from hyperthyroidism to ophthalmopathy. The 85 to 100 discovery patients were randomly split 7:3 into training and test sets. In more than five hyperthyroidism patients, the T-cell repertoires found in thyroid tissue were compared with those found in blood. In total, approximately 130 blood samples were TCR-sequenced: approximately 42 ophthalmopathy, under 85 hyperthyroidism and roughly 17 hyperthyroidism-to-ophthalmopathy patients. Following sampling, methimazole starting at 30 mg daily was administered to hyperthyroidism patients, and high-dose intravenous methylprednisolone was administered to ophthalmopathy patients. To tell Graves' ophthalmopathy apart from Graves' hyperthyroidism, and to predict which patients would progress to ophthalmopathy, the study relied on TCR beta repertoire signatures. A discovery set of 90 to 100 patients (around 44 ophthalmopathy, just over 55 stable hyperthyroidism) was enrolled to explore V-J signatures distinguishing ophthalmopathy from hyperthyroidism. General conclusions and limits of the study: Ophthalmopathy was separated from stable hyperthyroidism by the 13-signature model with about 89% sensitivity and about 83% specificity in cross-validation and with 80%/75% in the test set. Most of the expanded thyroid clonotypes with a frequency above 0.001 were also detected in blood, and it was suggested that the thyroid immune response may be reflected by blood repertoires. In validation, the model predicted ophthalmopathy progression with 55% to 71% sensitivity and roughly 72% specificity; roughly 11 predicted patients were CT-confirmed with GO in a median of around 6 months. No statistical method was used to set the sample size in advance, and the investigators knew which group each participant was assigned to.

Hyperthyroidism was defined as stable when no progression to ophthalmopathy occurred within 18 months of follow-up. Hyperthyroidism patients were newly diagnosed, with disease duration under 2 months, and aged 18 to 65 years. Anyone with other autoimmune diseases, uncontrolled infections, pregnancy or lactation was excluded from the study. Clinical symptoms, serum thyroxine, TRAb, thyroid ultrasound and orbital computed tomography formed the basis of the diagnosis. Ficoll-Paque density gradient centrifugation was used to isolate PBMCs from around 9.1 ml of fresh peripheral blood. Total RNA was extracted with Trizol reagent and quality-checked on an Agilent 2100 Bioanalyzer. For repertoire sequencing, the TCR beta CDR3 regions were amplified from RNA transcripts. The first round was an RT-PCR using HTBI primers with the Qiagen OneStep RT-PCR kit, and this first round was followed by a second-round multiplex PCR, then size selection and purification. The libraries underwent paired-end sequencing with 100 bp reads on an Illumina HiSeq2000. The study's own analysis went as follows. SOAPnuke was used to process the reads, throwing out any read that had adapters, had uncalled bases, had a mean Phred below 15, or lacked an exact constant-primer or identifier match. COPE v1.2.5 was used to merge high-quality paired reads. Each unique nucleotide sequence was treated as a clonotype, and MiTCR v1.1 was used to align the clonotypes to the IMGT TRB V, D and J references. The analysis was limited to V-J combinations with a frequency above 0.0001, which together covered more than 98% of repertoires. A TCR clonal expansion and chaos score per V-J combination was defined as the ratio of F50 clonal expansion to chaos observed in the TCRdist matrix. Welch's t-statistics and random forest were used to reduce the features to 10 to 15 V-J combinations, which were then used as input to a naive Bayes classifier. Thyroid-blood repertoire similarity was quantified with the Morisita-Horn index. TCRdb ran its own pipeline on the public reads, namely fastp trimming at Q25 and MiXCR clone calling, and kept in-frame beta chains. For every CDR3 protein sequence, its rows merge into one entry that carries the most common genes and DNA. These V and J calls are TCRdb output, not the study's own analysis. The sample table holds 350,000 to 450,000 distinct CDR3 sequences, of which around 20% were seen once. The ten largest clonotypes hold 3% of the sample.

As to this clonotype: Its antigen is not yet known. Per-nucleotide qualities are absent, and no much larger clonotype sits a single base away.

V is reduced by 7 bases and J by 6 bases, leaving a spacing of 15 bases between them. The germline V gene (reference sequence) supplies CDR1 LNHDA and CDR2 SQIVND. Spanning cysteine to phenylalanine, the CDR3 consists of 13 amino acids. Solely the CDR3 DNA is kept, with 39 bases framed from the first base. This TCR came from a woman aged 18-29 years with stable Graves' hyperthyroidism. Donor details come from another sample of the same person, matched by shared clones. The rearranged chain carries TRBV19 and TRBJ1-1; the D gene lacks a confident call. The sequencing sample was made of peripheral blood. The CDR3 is CASTTGYRSEAFF. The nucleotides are TGTGCCAGTACTACCGGGTATCGGTCTGAAGCTTTCTTT.